The 22 T cell receptor beta chains in this list originate from one sample, sequenced in a study of blood T cell repertoires in COVID-19. Here immunoSEQ multiplex PCR was the method, and the copy in TCRdb shows in-frame clones only, minus some. Counted here are a few hundred thousand clones, around 87% occurring once; the ten biggest clones make up around 2.5%. Sequenced input: peripheral blood. The source is a woman aged 45 to 65 with acute or convalescent COVID-19.

This clone was seen once. This chain connects TRBV3-1 (or the pseudogene TRBV3-2) to TRBJ1-1; 7 bases line up with TRBD1. This CDR3 region has 14 residues. V lost 3 bases to trimming and J lost 0 bases; unmatched junction nucleotides: 1. Germline values: CDR1 LGHDT, CDR2 YNNKEL (reference sequence). The CDR3 region is CASSQDRMNTEAFF. CDR3 in DNA: TGTGCCAGCAGCCAGGACAGGATGAACACTGAAGCTTTCTTT.

The V and J genes are TRBV14 and TRBJ2-7; 8 bases are shared with TRBD2. Germline lookup yields CDR1 SGHDN and CDR2 FVKESK. This CDR3 has 15 residues. V shed 0 bases, J shed 2 bases, and the junction held 3 bases outside the gene matches. The CDR3 DNA reads as TGTGCCAGCAGCCAAGAACCGGGAGGGCCCTACGAGCAGTACTTC. The encoded protein is CASSQEPGGPYEQYF.

The gene calls are TRBV5-1 and TRBJ2-1; weak D call: TRBD2 (5 bases). The ends were cut back, 2 bases at V and 8 bases at J, with 14 bases in the middle. This CDR3 has 14 amino acids. Looked up from germline, CDR1 is SGHRS and CDR2 is YFSETQ. CDR3 nucleotide sequence: TGCGCCAGCAGCTTCGTTACTAGAGAGCATGAGCAGTTCTTC. Its protein product is CASSFVTREHEQFF.

The chain carries TRBV5-1 and TRBJ2-1; 13 bases align to TRBD2. Germline V lookup: CDR1 SGHRS, CDR2 YFSETQ. The V segment lost 1 base and the J segment 5 bases; nucleotides outside the gene matches: 3. This CDR3 is built from 16 residues. Here the CDR3 DNA reads TGCGCCAGCAGCTTGAATGGACTAGCGGGAGACAATGAGCAGTTCTTC. It encodes CASSLNGLAGDNEQFF. Full variable domain (remainder filled in from reference TRBV5-1 and TRBJ2-1): KAGVTQTPRYLIKTRGQQVTLSCSPISGHRSVSWYQQTPGQGLQFLFEYFSETQRNKGNFPGRFSGRQFSNSRSEMNVSTLELGDSALYLCASSLNGLAGDNEQFFGPGTRLTVL.

This chain links TRBV15 with TRBJ2-7; 8 bases match TRBD2. CDR1 is LNHNV, CDR2 YYDKDF, per germline (reference sequence). The CDR3 runs to 16 residues. With 0 bases clipped from V and 4 bases from J, the junction kept 8 bases outside the gene matches. CDR3: CATSREGLGITYEQYF. In DNA, the CDR3 is TGTGCCACCAGCAGAGAGGGACTAGGAATCACATACGAGCAGTACTTC.

This clone showed up just once. This chain joins TRBV6-5 and TRBJ1-2; 7 bases line up with TRBD1. V was pared by 2 bases and J by 5 bases, with 2 bases of the junction left unmatched. CDR3 length: 13 residues. In germline, CDR1 is MNHEY, CDR2 SVGAGI. This CDR3 is CASSYRDRYGYTF. CDR3 sequence (DNA): TGTGCCAGCAGTTACCGGGACAGATATGGCTACACCTTC.

This chain connects TRBV27 to TRBJ1-4; D is ambiguous. The CDR3 consists of 15 residues. V lost 2 bases and J 7 bases, leaving 14 bases between the germline ends. Per the germline V gene, CDR1 is MNHEY and CDR2 is SMNVEV (reference sequence). The CDR3 DNA sequence: TGTGCCAGCAGTTTAAATGGGCCCGTAGGTGAAAAACTGTTTTTT. This translates into CASSLNGPVGEKLFF.

This rearrangement joins TRBV11-2 to TRBJ1-2, with 10 positions matching TRBD1. The CDR3 totals 14 residues. Germline CDR1 is SGHAT and CDR2 is FQNNGV. J gave up 7 bases and V 3 bases, and 5 bases lay outside the gene matches. CDR3 loop: CASSLGTGVAGYTF. CDR3 nucleotides: TGTGCCAGCAGCTTGGGGACAGGGGTAGCTGGCTACACCTTC.

The chain carries TRBV6-4 and TRBJ2-1, with 12 positions matching TRBD1. Trimming removed 8 bases from V and 9 bases from J; junction bases left unmatched: 2. The CDR3 is made up of 12 amino acids. CDR1 and CDR2 from the germline V gene are MRHNA and SNTAGT. CDR3 bases: TGTGCCAGCGGGACAGGGGGCGGTGAGCAGTTCTTC. Amino acid sequence: CASGTGGGEQFF.

The V call is TRBV21-1, the J call TRBJ2-3; the DNA was not used to check the table's D call, TRBD1. TRBV21-1 is an annotated pseudogene. CDR3 length: 19 residues. CDR3 bases: TGTGCCAGCAGCAAAGTAGGATGCGTCAGGCAAGTGGTGGCAGATACGCAGTATTTT. This codes for CASSKVGCVRQVVADTQYF.

The chain links TRBV28 to TRBJ1-3, with D possibly TRBD1 on 5 matching bases. This CDR3 has 14 residues. The germline gives CDR1 MDHEN, CDR2 SYDVKM. V was trimmed by 6 bases and J by 3 bases, leaving 12 bases between them. The CDR3 DNA sequence: TGTGCCAGCAGCCTGACAGATCTTGGAAACACCATATATTTT. Protein: CASSLTDLGNTIYF.

V usage is TRBV7-9 and J usage is TRBJ2-3; 9 positions agree with TRBD1. Per the germline V gene, CDR1 is SEHNR and CDR2 is FQNEAQ (reference sequence). There are 17 residues in the CDR3. The junction had 11 bases not matched to a gene; V was cut back by 5 bases and J by 2 bases. In nucleotides, the CDR3 is TGTGCCAGCAGCCGCCTCTTGGGACAGGGCGTCACAGATACGCAGTATTTT. It codes for CASSRLLGQGVTDTQYF.

CDR3 in amino acids: CATSDSTGQTYSNQPQHF. For the CDR3, the DNA is TGTGCCACCAGTGACTCCACGGGACAGACATATAGCAATCAGCCCCAGCATTTT. The chain uses TRBV24-1 and TRBJ1-5; TRBD1 aligns across 7 bases. The CDR3 extends over 18 amino acids. In germline, CDR1 is KGHDR, CDR2 SFDVKD. V was clipped by 4 bases and J by 0 bases; unmatched bases: 11.

V gene TRBV18 combines with J gene TRBJ1-5; D is perhaps TRBD1 (6 bases). This CDR3 is built from 14 residues. Germline CDR1 and CDR2: KGHSH and LQKENI. Trimming removed 5 bases at V and 6 bases at J, with 14 bases between. The CDR3 sequence is CASSTGFVGQPQHF. CDR3 nucleotide sequence: TGTGCCAGCTCAACAGGGTTCGTCGGTCAGCCCCAGCATTTT.

The chain links TRBV18 to TRBJ1-2, with a tentative D call TRBD1 (5 bases). The CDR3 has 15 amino acids. CDR1 KGHSH and CDR2 LQKENI come from the germline V gene. The V end lost 1 base, the J end lost 10 bases, and 19 bases lay between the germline ends. The CDR3 protein is CASSPQGTGGEHYTF. The CDR3 coding sequence is TGTGCCAGCTCACCACAGGGGACGGGGGGTGAGCACTACACCTTC.

In nucleotides, the CDR3 is TGTGCCAGTAGTGCCCGGGACAGCCGCAATCAGCCCCAGCATTTT. Its protein is CASSARDSRNQPQHF. V gene TRBV19 combines with J gene TRBJ1-5; 7 bases are shared with TRBD1. The germline V gene encodes CDR1 LNHDA and CDR2 SQIVND (reference sequence). With V trimmed by 5 bases and J by 2 bases, 6 bases remained unmatched. CDR3 size: 15 residues.

The chain uses TRBV7-2 and TRBJ1-4, with 7 bases identical to TRBD1. V was pared by 5 bases and J by 4 bases, with 10 bases of the junction left unmatched. CDR1 and CDR2 (germline): SGHTA, FQGNSA. CDR3 length equals 16 residues. Here the CDR3 reads CASSPGPDRINEKLFF. In DNA, the CDR3 is TGTGCCAGCAGCCCCGGCCCGGACAGGATTAATGAAAAACTGTTTTTT.

In this sample, this clone turned up a few times. The chain joins TRBV5-1 to TRBJ1-2; 7 bases line up with TRBD1. CDR3 length equals 16 residues. With 4 bases clipped from V and 4 bases from J, the junction kept 13 bases outside the gene matches. Germline lookup yields CDR1 SGHRS and CDR2 YFSETQ. The CDR3 sequence is CASSAPPGTDFYGYTF. CDR3 DNA: TGCGCCAGCAGCGCACCCCCGGGGACAGACTTCTATGGCTACACCTTC.

V is TRBV4-3 and J is TRBJ2-3, with TRBD2 identical over 9 bases. Per the germline V gene, CDR1 is LGHNA and CDR2 is YSLEER. V lost 5 bases to trimming and J lost 1 base; unmatched junction nucleotides: 4. The CDR3 length is 15 residues. CDR3 sequence reads: CASSYRTSGTDTQYF. CDR3 DNA: TGCGCCAGCAGCTATCGGACTAGCGGCACAGATACGCAGTATTTT.

This chain joins TRBV9 and TRBJ1-4; 10 bases match TRBD1. With 4 bases clipped from V and 4 bases from J, the junction kept 7 bases outside the gene matches. Germline V gives CDR1 SGDLS, CDR2 YYNGEE. CDR3 length equals 16 residues. DNA of the CDR3: TGTGCCAGCAGCCTACTGACAGGGGGCCTTAATGAAAAACTGTTTTTT. It yields the protein CASSLLTGGLNEKLFF.

The CDR3: CASGHHRTGNSEKLFF. DNA for the CDR3: TGTGCCAGTGGACACCATAGGACAGGAAACTCCGAAAAACTGTTTTTT. The V and J genes are TRBV19 and TRBJ1-4; TRBD1 aligns across 7 bases. CDR1 and CDR2 from the germline V gene are LNHDA and SQIVND (reference sequence). With V trimmed by 8 bases and J by 8 bases, 17 bases remained unmatched. The CDR3 consists of 16 residues.

The chain uses TRBV10-2 and TRBJ2-5, with 7 bases that match TRBD1. This CDR3 is 14 amino acids long. Germline V gene lookup returns CDR1 WSHSY and CDR2 SAAADI. V shed 8 bases, J shed 1 base, and the junction held 7 bases outside the gene matches. DNA for the CDR3: TGCGCCAGCCGGACTTGGGACAGCCAAGAGACCCAGTACTTC. This translates into CASRTWDSQETQYF.